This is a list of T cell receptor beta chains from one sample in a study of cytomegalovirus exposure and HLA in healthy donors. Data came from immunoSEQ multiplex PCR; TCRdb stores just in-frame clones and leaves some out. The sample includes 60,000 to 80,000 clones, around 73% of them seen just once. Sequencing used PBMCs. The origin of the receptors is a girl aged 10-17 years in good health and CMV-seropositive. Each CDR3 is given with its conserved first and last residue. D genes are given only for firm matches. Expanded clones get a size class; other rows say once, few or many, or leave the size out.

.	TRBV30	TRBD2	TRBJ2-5	TGTGCCTGGGGGAGGGCGCTGGTAGAGACCCAGTACTTC	CAWGRALVETQYF
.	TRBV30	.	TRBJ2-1	TGTGCCTGGAAAGGAGGGCCGACCTACAATGAGCAGTTCTTC	CAWKGGPTYNEQFF
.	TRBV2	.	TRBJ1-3	TGTGCCAGCAGCCGCGCGGGGGCGGGGTCCTTCTCTGGAAACACCATATATTTT	CASSRAGAGSFSGNTIYF
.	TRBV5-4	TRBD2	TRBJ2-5	TGTGCCAGCAGCCCAGGGCTAGCGGGAGTTCAAGAGACCCAGTACTTC	CASSPGLAGVQETQYF
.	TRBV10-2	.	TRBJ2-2	TGCGCCAGCAGCCCGGACACCGGGGAGCTGTTTTTT	CASSPDTGELFF
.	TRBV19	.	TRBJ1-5	TGTGCCAGTAGTACGACAGATAATCAGCCCCAGCATTTT	CASSTTDNQPQHF
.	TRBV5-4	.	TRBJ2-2	TGTGCCAGCAGCCCCTACACCGGGGAGCTGTTTTTT	CASSPYTGELFF
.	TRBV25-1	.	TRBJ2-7	TGTGCCAGCATGGGGGCAGGACGAATAAGGTACTTC	CASMGAGRIRYF
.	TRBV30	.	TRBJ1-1	TGTGCCTGGAAATCGGAAAGGAGGACTGAAGCTTTCTTT	CAWKSERRTEAFF
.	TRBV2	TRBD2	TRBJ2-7	TGTGCCAGCCTAGCGGGGGGGACCTACGAGCAGTACTTC	CASLAGGTYEQYF
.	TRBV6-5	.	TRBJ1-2	TGTGCCAGCAGATATCAGGGGAGAGGCTATGGCTACACCTTC	CASRYQGRGYGYTF
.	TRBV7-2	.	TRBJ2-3	TGTGCCAGCAGCTTAGAGCGCACAGATACGCAGTATTTT	CASSLERTDTQYF
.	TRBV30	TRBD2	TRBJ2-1	TGTGCCTGGAGTATCAAGACTAGCGGGGGGGCAGGCGAGCAGTTCTTC	CAWSIKTSGGAGEQFF
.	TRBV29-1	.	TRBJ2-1	TGCAGCGTTGAAGCCTTAAAGGGGGATTACAATGAGCAGTTCTTC	CSVEALKGDYNEQFF
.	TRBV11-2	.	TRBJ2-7	TGTGCCAGCAGCTTCCAGGGCGCAGACTACGAGCAGTACTTC	CASSFQGADYEQYF
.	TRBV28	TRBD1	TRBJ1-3	TGTGCCAGCAGACGGACAGGGACTGGAAACACCATATATTTT	CASRRTGTGNTIYF
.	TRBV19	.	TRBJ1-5	TGTGCCAGTAGTAAGATAGAGGGGGTTCAGCCCCAGCATTTT	CASSKIEGVQPQHF
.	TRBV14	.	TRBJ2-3	TGTGCCAGCAGCTCGACAGGCAATAGTGCAGATACGCAGTATTTT	CASSSTGNSADTQYF
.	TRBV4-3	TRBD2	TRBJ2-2	TGCGCCAGCAGCCAAGTAGCGGGAGGAGAAGCCGGGGAGCTGTTTTTT	CASSQVAGGEAGELFF
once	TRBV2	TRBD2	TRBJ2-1	TGTGCCAGCAAGGGAGGGGCGGGGGTGATCTACAATGAGCAGTTCTTC	CASKGGAGVIYNEQFF
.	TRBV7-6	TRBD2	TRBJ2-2	TGTGCCAGCAGCTTAGTAATGACTAGCGGAACCACCGGGGAGCTGTTTTTT	CASSLVMTSGTTGELFF
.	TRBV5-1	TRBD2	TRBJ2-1	TGCGCCAGCAGCCCCGGACTAGCGGGCAATGAGCAGTTCTTC	CASSPGLAGNEQFF
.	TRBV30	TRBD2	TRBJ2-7	TGTGCCTGGAGTCCTAGCGGGAGGGCCTACGAGCAGTACTTC	CAWSPSGRAYEQYF
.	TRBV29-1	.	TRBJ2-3	TGCAGCGTTGAGGGAGGTAGCACAGATACGCAGTATTTT	CSVEGGSTDTQYF
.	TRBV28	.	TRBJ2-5	TGTGCCAGCAGTTCCCCATATGGGGGCCGGGAGACCCAGTACTTC	CASSSPYGGRETQYF
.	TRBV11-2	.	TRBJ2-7	TGTGCCAGCAGCCCGTTATATCCGGTTACCTACGAGCAGTACTTC	CASSPLYPVTYEQYF
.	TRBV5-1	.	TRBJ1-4	TGCGCCAGCGGCCCGACAGGATTTAATGAAAAACTGTTTTTT	CASGPTGFNEKLFF
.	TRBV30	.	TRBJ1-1	TGTGCCTGGAGTAGGCGGCTTGAAGCTTTCTTT	CAWSRRLEAFF
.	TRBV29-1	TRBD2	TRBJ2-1	TGCAGCACCGGGACTAGCGGTTACAATGAGCAGTTCTTC	CSTGTSGYNEQFF
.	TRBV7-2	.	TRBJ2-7	TGTGCCAGCAGCTTCAGGCTCCGAAGCTACGAGCAGTACTTC	CASSFRLRSYEQYF
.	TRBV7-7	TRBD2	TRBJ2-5	TGTGCTAGCAGCGCCTCGGGGGGGGCAGAGACCCAGTACTTC	CASSASGGAETQYF
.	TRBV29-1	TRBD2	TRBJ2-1	TGCAGCCCAACTAGCGGGGAAAACAATGAGCAGTTCTTC	CSPTSGENNEQFF
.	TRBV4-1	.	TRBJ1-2	TGCGCCAGCAGCCAAGAGGCGGGAAGCTACACCTTC	CASSQEAGSYTF
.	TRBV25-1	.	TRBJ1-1	TGTGCCAGCAGTGACCTTCGGCTGGGGGCGAGTGAAGCTTTCTTT	CASSDLRLGASEAFF
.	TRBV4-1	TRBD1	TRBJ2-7	TGCGCCAGCAGCCAGGGACAGGCCGCTCCCTACGAGCAGTACTTC	CASSQGQAAPYEQYF
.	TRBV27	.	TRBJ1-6	TGTGCCAGCAGGGGGCAAGCAGGGTTAATATCACCCCTCCACTTT	CASRGQAGLISPLHF
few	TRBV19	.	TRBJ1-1	TGTGCCAGTAGTAGTCCGGACACTGAAGCTTTCTTT	CASSSPDTEAFF
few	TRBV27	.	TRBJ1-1	TGTGCCAGCAGTGTTCAGGGGTTCAACACTGAAGCTTTCTTT	CASSVQGFNTEAFF
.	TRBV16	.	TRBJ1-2	TGTGCCAGCAGCCCCTATCCAGGGAACTATGGCTACACCTTC	CASSPYPGNYGYTF
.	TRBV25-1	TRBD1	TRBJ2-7	TGTGCCAGCAGTGACACGGGACAGGGGGTTTTTTGGGAGCAGTACTTC	CASSDTGQGVFWEQYF
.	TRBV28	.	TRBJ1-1	TGTGCCAGCAGTTTAGTGGCAGTACACGAAGCTTTCTTT	CASSLVAVHEAFF